A selection of T cell receptor beta chains follows, all from one sample in a study of cytomegalovirus exposure and HLA in healthy donors. Assay used: immunoSEQ multiplex PCR; TCRdb lists only in-frame clones, some missing. The repertoire includes 210,000 or so clones, under 80% of them detected once, and 0.2% to 0.25% sits in the top ten. The specimen sequenced was PBMCs. The receptors come from a girl under 10 years old in good health and CMV-seronegative. Both conserved end residues are part of each CDR3. The D gene is left open where the match is weak. Where a row states a size, it is once, few, many or the class of an expanded clone; other rows omit it.

TRBJ2-7 TRBD2 TRBV6-5 . TGTGCCAGCAGTTTTGAGCGGGAGGGCTACGAGCAGTACTTC CASSFEREGYEQYF
TRBJ1-6 TRBD1 TRBV6-1 . TGTGCCAGCAGGCAGGGACAGGGGAATTCACCCCTCCACTTT CASRQGQGNSPLHF
TRBJ2-1 TRBD1 TRBV6-1 few TGTGCCAGCAGTGAAGATGGGACAGGGGTTGGTGAGCAGTTCTTC CASSEDGTGVGEQFF
TRBJ2-3 . TRBV4-1 . TGCGCCAGCAGCCAAGAAGGATGGGGGGGGCTCACAGATACGCAGTATTTT CASSQEGWGGLTDTQYF
TRBJ2-4 . TRBV18 . TGTGCCAGCTCACTCAGGGGAAACATTCAGTACTTC CASSLRGNIQYF
TRBJ1-4 TRBD1 TRBV19 . TGTGCCAGTAGTATTGACAGGGGAGGCGAAAAACTGTTTTTT CASSIDRGGEKLFF
TRBJ2-3 TRBD1 TRBV27 . TGTGCCAGCAGTTTATGGACAGGGGTCACAGATACGCAGTATTTT CASSLWTGVTDTQYF
TRBJ1-3 . TRBV19 . TGTGCCAGTAGTCGGACAGCCTTCTCCCACTCTGGAAACACCATATGTTTT CASSRTAFSHSGNTICF
TRBJ1-2 TRBD1 TRBV18 once TGTGCCAGCTCACCCGCTAGCCGGGACAGGGGTAACTATGGCTACACCTTC CASSPASRDRGNYGYTF
TRBJ1-2 TRBD1 TRBV11-3 once TGTGCCAGCAGCTTAGAAAGAGACAGGGGTATGCGTAACTATGGCTACACCTTC CASSLERDRGMRNYGYTF
TRBJ2-7 . TRBV1 . TGCACCAGCAGCCAATTACTCGACCAGCAGGGGCTCTCCTACGAGCAGTACTTC CTSSQLLDQQGLSYEQYF
TRBJ1-2 . TRBV4-1 . TGCGCCAGCAGCCAAGTCGCCAGGGCAGATAACTATGGCTACACCTTC CASSQVARADNYGYTF
TRBJ1-2 . TRBV9 . TGTGCCAGCAGCGTAGACGGGGTTTTGGGTGGCTACACCTTC CASSVDGVLGGYTF
TRBJ2-7 TRBD1 TRBV27 . TGTGCCAGCAGTCCGACAGGGTTCGGCTACGAGCAGTACTTC CASSPTGFGYEQYF
TRBJ1-1 . TRBV7-8 . TGTGCCAGCAGCTTAACTATGAACACTGAAGCTTTCTTT CASSLTMNTEAFF
TRBJ2-3 TRBD2 TRBV19 . TGTGCCAGTAGTATCTCGCGGACTAGCGGGAGACGCACAGATACGCAGTATTTT CASSISRTSGRRTDTQYF
TRBJ2-5 TRBD2 TRBV10-1 . TGCGCCAGCGGAGCGGGGGGCCAAGAGACCCAGTACTTC CASGAGGQETQYF
TRBJ2-5 . TRBV18 once TGTGCCAGCTCACCAGAGGGAGAGACCCAGTACTTC CASSPEGETQYF
TRBJ2-1 TRBD2 TRBV11-2 . TGTGCCAGCAGCCCCGGGACTAGCGGGAATGAGCAGTTCTTC CASSPGTSGNEQFF
TRBJ1-3 TRBD1 TRBV15 . TGTGCCACCAGCAGGGACAGGAGCTCTGGAAACACCATATATTTT CATSRDRSSGNTIYF
TRBJ2-7 TRBD2 TRBV13 . TGTGCCAGCACCCAAATGACTAGCGGGGACTACGAGCAGTACTTC CASTQMTSGDYEQYF
TRBJ2-1 TRBD2 TRBV5-1 . TGCGCCAGCAGCGTAGCGGGGACCACCTACAATGAGCAGTTCTTC CASSVAGTTYNEQFF
TRBJ2-7 . TRBV11-2 . TGTGCCAGCAGCCCCGCCTACGAGCAGTACTTC CASSPAYEQYF
TRBJ1-6 . TRBV5-4 once TGTGCCAGCAGCCCCGGGGCGGGGACCCAACTCTATTCACCCCTCCACTTT CASSPGAGTQLYSPLHF
TRBJ2-3 TRBD2 TRBV6-5 few TGTGCCAGCAGTTACTCTAGCGGGGGCAGCACAGATACGCAGTATTTT CASSYSSGGSTDTQYF